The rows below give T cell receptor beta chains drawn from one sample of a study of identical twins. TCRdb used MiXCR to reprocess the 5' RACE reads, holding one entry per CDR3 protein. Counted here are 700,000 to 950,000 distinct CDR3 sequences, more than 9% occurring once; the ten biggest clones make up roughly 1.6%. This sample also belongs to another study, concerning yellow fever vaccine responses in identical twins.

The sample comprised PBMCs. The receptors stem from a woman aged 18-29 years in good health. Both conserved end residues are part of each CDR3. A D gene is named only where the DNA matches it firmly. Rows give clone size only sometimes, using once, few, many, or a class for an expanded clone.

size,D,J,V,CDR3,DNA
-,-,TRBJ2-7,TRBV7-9,CASSPGRGEISYEQYF,TGTGCCAGCAGCCCCGGCCGGGGAGAAATCTCCTACGAGCAGTACTTC
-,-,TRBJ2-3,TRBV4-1,CASSQEKGTTQYF,TGCGCCAGCAGCCAAGAGAAAGGGACTACGCAGTATTTT
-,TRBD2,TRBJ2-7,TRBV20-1,CSAGGTSGRAYEQYF,TGCAGTGCAGGGGGGACTAGCGGGAGGGCCTACGAGCAGTACTTC
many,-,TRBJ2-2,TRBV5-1,CASSLRRPGELFF,TGCGCCAGCAGCTTACGAAGGCCCGGGGAGCTGTTTTTT
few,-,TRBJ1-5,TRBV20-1,CSARPGQSNQPQHF,TGCAGTGCTAGACCTGGACAGAGCAATCAGCCCCAGCATTTT
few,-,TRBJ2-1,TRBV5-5,CASTRGQAYNEQFF,TGTGCCAGCACCAGGGGTCAAGCCTACAATGAGCAGTTCTTC
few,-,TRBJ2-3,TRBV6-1,CASSQGRRSDTQYF,TGTGCCAGCAGCCAAGGACGGCGCTCAGATACGCAGTATTTT
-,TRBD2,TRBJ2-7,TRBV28,CASSLVTSGSDREQYF,TGTGCCAGCAGTCTGGTGACTAGCGGGTCAGATCGGGAGCAGTACTTC
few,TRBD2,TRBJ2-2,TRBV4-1,CASSQPSGSVGELFF,TGCGCCAGCAGCCAGCCCAGCGGGAGCGTCGGGGAGCTGTTTTTT
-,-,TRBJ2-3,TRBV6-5,CASSPSMGGQYF,TGTGCCAGCAGCCCTTCAATGGGGGGCCAGTATTTT
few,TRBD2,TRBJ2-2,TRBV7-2,CASSPLAGAIGELFF,TGTGCCAGCAGCCCCCTAGCGGGAGCTATCGGGGAGCTGTTTTTT
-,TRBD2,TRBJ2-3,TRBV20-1,CSAREQAGGADTQYF,TGCAGTGCTAGAGAACAAGCGGGAGGGGCAGATACGCAGTATTTT
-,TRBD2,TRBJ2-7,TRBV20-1,CSAKGLAGGRYEQYF,TGCAGTGCTAAGGGACTAGCGGGAGGGCGATACGAGCAGTACTTC
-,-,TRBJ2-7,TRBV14,CASSQALDEQYF,TGTGCCAGCAGCCAGGCCTTAGACGAGCAGTACTTC
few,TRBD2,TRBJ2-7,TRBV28,CASSYPNSGRAMYEQYF,TGTGCCAGCAGTTACCCGAATAGCGGGAGGGCCATGTACGAGCAGTACTTC
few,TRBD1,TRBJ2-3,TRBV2,CASGQEHTDTQYF,TGTGCCAGCGGACAGGAGCACACAGATACGCAGTATTTT
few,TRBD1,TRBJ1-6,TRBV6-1,CASSQTGGNSPLHF,TGTGCCAGCAGCCAAACAGGGGGCAATTCACCCCTCCACTTT
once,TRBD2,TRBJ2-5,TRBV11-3,CASSPGGLSQYETQYF,TGTGCCAGCAGCCCCGGGGGGTTGAGTCAGTATGAGACCCAGTACTTC
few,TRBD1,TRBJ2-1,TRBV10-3,CATKTGTGASYNEQFF,TGTGCCACGAAGACCGGGACAGGGGCCTCGTACAATGAGCAGTTCTTC
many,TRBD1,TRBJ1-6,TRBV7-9,CASSPRDRENSPLHF,TGTGCCAGCAGCCCCCGGGACAGGGAAAATTCACCCCTCCACTTT
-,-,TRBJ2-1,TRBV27,CASSLGRGRVNEQFF,TGTGCCAGCAGTTTAGGTAGGGGGAGGGTCAATGAGCAGTTCTTC
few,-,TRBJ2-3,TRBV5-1,CASSLVASPTDTQYF,TGCGCCAGCAGCTTGGTGGCTAGCCCCACAGATACGCAGTATTTT
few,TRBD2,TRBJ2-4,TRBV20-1,CSARAGGAKNIQYF,TGCAGTGCTAGAGCGGGAGGCGCCAAAAACATTCAGTACTTC
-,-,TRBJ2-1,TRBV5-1,CASSPGNPGQIYNEQFF,TGCGCCAGCAGCCCCGGGAACCCGGGACAAATCTACAATGAGCAGTTCTTC
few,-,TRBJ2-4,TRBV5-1,CASGAFGENIQYF,TGCGCCAGCGGGGCATTCGGGGAAAACATTCAGTACTTC
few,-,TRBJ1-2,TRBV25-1,CASSDTTDAVYGYTF,TGTGCCAGCAGTGACACGACAGACGCCGTTTATGGCTACACCTTC
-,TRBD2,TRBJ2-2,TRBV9,CASSGRSGRANTGELFF,TGTGCCAGCAGCGGGCGTAGCGGGAGGGCGAACACCGGGGAGCTGTTTTTT
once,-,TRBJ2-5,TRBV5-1,CASSLEGVLQETQYF,TGCGCCAGCAGCTTGGAAGGGGTCCTTCAAGAGACCCAGTACTTC
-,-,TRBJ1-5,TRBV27,CASSVRGNNQPQHF,TGTGCCAGCAGCGTAAGGGGGAATAATCAGCCCCAGCATTTT
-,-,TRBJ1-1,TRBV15,CATSREIETMNTEAFF,TGTGCCACCAGCAGAGAGATAGAGACTATGAACACTGAAGCTTTCTTT
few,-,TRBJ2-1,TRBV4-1,CASSQDQGLDNEQFF,TGCGCCAGCAGCCAAGACCAGGGACTTGACAATGAGCAGTTCTTC
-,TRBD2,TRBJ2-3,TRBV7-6,CASTGLAGVDTQYF,TGTGCCAGTACGGGACTAGCGGGAGTAGATACGCAGTATTTT
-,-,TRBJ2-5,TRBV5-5,CASTLRGIRETQYF,TGTGCCAGCACCCTCCGGGGAATACGAGAGACCCAGTACTTC
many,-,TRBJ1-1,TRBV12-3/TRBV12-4,CASSWSGVGAFF,TGTGCCAGCAGTTGGTCAGGGGTTGGAGCTTTCTTT
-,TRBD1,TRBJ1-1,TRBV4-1,CASSQVGTGNTEAFF,TGCGCCAGCAGCCAAGTTGGGACAGGGAACACTGAAGCTTTCTTT
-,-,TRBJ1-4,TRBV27,CASSFAANEKLFF,TGTGCCAGCAGTTTCGCGGCCAATGAAAAACTGTTTTTT
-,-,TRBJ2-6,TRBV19,CASSREGAGANVLTF,TGTGCCAGTAGCCGCGAAGGTGCTGGGGCCAACGTCCTGACTTTC
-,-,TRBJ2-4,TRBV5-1,CASSLAGQWGIQYF,TGCGCCAGCAGCTTGGCAGGGCAGTGGGGCATTCAGTACTTC
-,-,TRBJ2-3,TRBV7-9,CASSFPAQGTDTQYF,TGTGCCAGCAGCTTTCCGGCGCAAGGTACAGATACGCAGTATTTT
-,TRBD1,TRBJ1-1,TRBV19,CASMKGTDMNTEAFF,TGTGCCAGTATGAAAGGGACAGACATGAACACTGAAGCTTTCTTT
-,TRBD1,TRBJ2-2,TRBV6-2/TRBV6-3,CASSYRQGDTGELFF,TGTGCCAGCAGTTACCGACAGGGGGACACCGGGGAGCTGTTTTTT
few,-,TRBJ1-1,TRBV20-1,CSGGWNTEAFF,TGCAGTGGGGGGTGGAACACTGAAGCTTTCTTT
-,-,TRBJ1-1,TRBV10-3,CAITETGPNTEAFF,TGTGCCATCACTGAGACAGGACCGAACACTGAAGCTTTCTTT
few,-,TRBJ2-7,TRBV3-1,CASSRKIIADSYEQYF,TGTGCCAGCAGTCGCAAGATTATAGCGGATTCCTACGAGCAGTACTTC
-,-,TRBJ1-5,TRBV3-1,CASSQETGNQPQHF,TGTGCCAGCAGCCAAGAGACAGGCAATCAGCCCCAGCATTTT
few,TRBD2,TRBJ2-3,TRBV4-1,CASSQGPSGLSTDTQYF,TGCGCCAGCAGCCAAGGCCCTAGCGGACTTAGCACAGATACGCAGTATTTT
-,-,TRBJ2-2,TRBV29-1,CSVPSETTNTGELFF,TGCAGCGTCCCGTCCGAGACAACGAACACCGGGGAGCTGTTTTTT
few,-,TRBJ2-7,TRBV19,CASSIAPGKIYEQYF,TGTGCCAGTAGTATAGCGCCAGGGAAGATTTACGAGCAGTACTTC
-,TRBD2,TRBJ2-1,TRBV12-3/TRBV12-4,CASSFRLAGAKFF,TGTGCCAGCAGTTTTAGGCTAGCGGGAGCAAAGTTCTTC
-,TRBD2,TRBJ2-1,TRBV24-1,CATSDLQAGGYNEQFF,TGTGCCACCAGTGATTTGCAAGCGGGGGGATACAATGAGCAGTTCTTC
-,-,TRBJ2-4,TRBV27,CASSSRLTHILAKNIQYF,TGTGCCAGCAGTTCCCGTCTCACGCATATTCTAGCCAAAAACATTCAGTACTTC
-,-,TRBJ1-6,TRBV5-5,CASSLTPPGSYNSPLHF,TGTGCCAGCAGTTTGACTCCTCCAGGGAGCTATAATTCACCCCTCCACTTT
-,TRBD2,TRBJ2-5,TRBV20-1,CSAHGGAADETQYF,TGCAGTGCCCACGGGGGGGCGGCTGATGAGACCCAGTACTTC
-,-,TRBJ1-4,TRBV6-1,CASSEVIGNNEKLFF,TGTGCCAGCAGTGAAGTCATAGGGAATAATGAAAAACTGTTTTTT